This T cell receptor (beta chain) comes out of a study of early T cells in non-severe SARS-CoV-2 infection. This CDR3 has 15 residues. Trimming pared 2 bases from V and 4 bases from J, leaving 14 bases between. Germline V gene sequence: CDR1 ENHRY, CDR2 SYGVKD. TCRdb processed the 5' RACE reads anew with MiXCR; each CDR3 protein has one entry. The repertoire holds about 76,000 distinct CDR3 sequences, with around 15% as singletons. This sequence was found in an adult who was a healthcare worker with PCR-confirmed SARS-CoV-2 infection or an uninfected control (not recorded which). Sample: whole blood. The chain joins TRBV10-3 to TRBJ1-1; TRBD1 might be the D (5 bases). The CDR3 DNA follows: TGTGCCATCAGTGAGGGGGCAGGTTTGGTCACTGAAGCTTTCTTT. Its protein is CAISEGAGLVTEAFF.